The next 10 T cell receptor beta chains were all read from a single sample in a study of blood T cell repertoires in COVID-19. Profiled with immunoSEQ multiplex PCR; TCRdb holds only in-frame clones, not every one. Of about 100,000 clones in the sample, approximately 92% were seen once. The sample taken for sequencing was peripheral blood. The receptors were sampled from a man aged 65 to 85 with acute or convalescent COVID-19.

The V gene is TRBV7-9, the J gene TRBJ1-2; 7 bases are shared with TRBD1. This CDR3 has 13 amino acids. Germline lookup yields CDR1 SEHNR and CDR2 FQNEAQ (reference sequence). The trim removed 4 bases at V and 6 bases at J, leaving 5 bases unmatched. The CDR3 DNA reads TGTGCCAGCAGCTCCCGGACAGGAGATGGCTACACCTTC. Translating it yields CASSSRTGDGYTF.

The sample holds one count of this clone. The chain joins TRBV6-5 to TRBJ2-7, with D tentatively TRBD2 (5 bases). V dropped 6 bases and J dropped 6 bases, with 9 bases sitting between them. From germline, CDR1 is MNHEY and CDR2 SVGAGI. CDR3 length: 11 amino acids. In DNA form, the CDR3 reads TGTGCCAGCAGCCGCGGGTTCGAGCAGTACTTC. It yields the protein CASSRGFEQYF.

The rearrangement joins TRBV25-1 to TRBJ2-7; 10 positions agree with TRBD2. Trimming at V came to 3 bases and at J to 1 base, leaving 3 bases not matched to a gene. This CDR3 contains 15 residues. Germline V gene sequence: CDR1 MGHDK, CDR2 SYGVNS. In DNA form, the CDR3 reads TGTGCCAGCAGTGATACTAGCGGGGCGTCCTACGAGCAGTACTTC. Residues: CASSDTSGASYEQYF.

This sequence joins TRBV27 and TRBJ2-5; D remains ambiguous. The V gene's germline CDR1 is MNHEY and CDR2 SMNVEV (reference sequence). This CDR3 is built from 16 residues. V lost 2 bases to trimming and J lost 1 base, with 14 bases between them. CDR3 residues: CASSLLRGQGQETQYF. CDR3 coding DNA: TGTGCCAGCAGTTTACTCCGCGGCCAAGGCCAAGAGACCCAGTACTTC.

The V gene is TRBV9, the J gene TRBJ1-6, with a weak D call TRBD1 (5 bases). Trimming shortened V by 0 bases and J by 7 bases, and 11 bases separated the two germline ends. The CDR3 is made up of 15 amino acids. The germline CDR1 and CDR2 sequences are SGDLS and YYNGEE. The CDR3 DNA reads TGTGCCAGCAGCGTAGAGGGACTGATAAATTCACCCCTCCACTTT. Its protein product is CASSVEGLINSPLHF. Full variable domain (outside the CDR3, taken from reference TRBV9 and TRBJ1-6): DSGVTQTPKHLITATGQRVTLRCSPRSGDLSVYWYQQSLDQGLQFLIQYYNGEERAKGNILERFSAQQFPDLHSELNLSSLELGDSALYFCASSVEGLINSPLHFGNGTRLTVT.

The J gene is TRBJ1-1, the V gene TRBV6-5, with D hard to call. CDR1 is MNHEY, CDR2 SVGAGI, per germline. The length of the CDR3 is 13 residues. V was cut by 8 bases and J by 0 bases, with 10 bases left in between. The CDR3 protein is CASWSYLNTEAFF. CDR3 DNA: TGTGCCAGCTGGAGCTATCTGAACACTGAAGCTTTCTTT.

The chain joins TRBV5-5 to TRBJ2-7, with a weak D call TRBD1 (6 bases). Germline V CDR1 and CDR2: SGHKS, YYEKEE (reference sequence). The germline V and J ends were trimmed by 0 bases and 4 bases, with 8 bases remaining between them. The CDR3 runs 13 residues. The CDR3 DNA reads as TGTGCCAGCAGCTTGGTTAGGGGGTACGAGCAGTACTTC. It codes for CASSLVRGYEQYF.

This sequence joins TRBV29-1 and TRBJ2-3; the D gene is possibly TRBD1 (5 bases). The CDR3 consists of 16 residues. The germline CDR1 and CDR2 sequences are SQVTM and ANQGSEA. Trimming removed 7 bases from V and 0 bases from J, with 20 bases in between. The CDR3 DNA reads TGCAGCGGTTATCGCTGGGGCACGGAAAGCACAGATACGCAGTATTTT. Protein product: CSGYRWGTESTDTQYF.

This clone was detected only once. The chain uses TRBV5-5 and TRBJ1-1; D gene unclear. Per the germline V gene, CDR1 is SGHKS and CDR2 is YYEKEE (reference sequence). V was trimmed by 2 bases and J by 0 bases, leaving 8 bases between them. The CDR3 is made up of 14 amino acids. CDR3 DNA sequence: TGTGCCAGCAGCTTTGGTCACATGAACACTGAAGCTTTCTTT. Translation gives CASSFGHMNTEAFF.

This chain connects TRBV11-2 to TRBJ2-3, with 11 positions matching TRBD2. In germline, CDR1 is SGHAT, CDR2 FQNNGV. CDR3 length: 16 residues. V lost 7 bases and J lost 2; bases outside the gene matches: 8. The DNA of the CDR3 is TGTGCCAGCATCTGGACACTAGCGGGGGACACAGATACGCAGTATTTT. Translated, it gives CASIWTLAGDTDTQYF.